There are a few counts of the clone carrying this T cell receptor beta chain. What it binds is unknown. These data are taken from a study of T-cell reconstitution after alpha-beta-depleted transplantation in children. Findings and caveats of the study: Certain patients had high TCRbeta diversity at day 60, and it came from recipient T cells and thymic progenitors that survived.

CDR3 length: 18 residues. Deletions cut 3 bases from V and 5 bases from J, with 24 bases between. Germline values: CDR1 MGHRA, CDR2 YSYEKL. The TCRbeta library incorporated unique molecular identifiers. TCRdb passed the PCR reads through MiXCR, listing each CDR3 protein once. The data show about 240,000 distinct CDR3 sequences, around 25% seen once. This chain uses TRBV4-1 with TRBJ2-3; perhaps TRBD2 as D (6 bases). This clonotype was sampled from a girl aged 2 to 9 with Fanconi anemia, due to receive a stem cell transplant. The input for sequencing was PBMCs, taken before TCRalphabeta/CD19-depleted stem cell transplant. The CDR3 DNA sequence: TGCGCCAGCAGCCACGGTCGGACGGCGGGACGTAGTCTAGATACGCAGTATTTT. Translating gives CASSHGRTAGRSLDTQYF.